What follows describes a single TCR beta chain. Its antigen is as yet unknown. TCRbeta library construction was performed incorporating unique molecular identifiers. TCRdb reanalysed the PCR reads using MiXCR and keeps one entry per CDR3 protein. Of hundreds of thousands of distinct CDR3 sequences listed, about 16% are singletons. V dropped 8 bases and J dropped 2 bases, with 15 bases sitting between them. Germline loops: CDR1 SQVTM, CDR2 ANQGSEA. There are 13 residues in the CDR3. The data belong to a study of T-cell reconstitution after alpha-beta-depleted transplantation in children. Study-wide results and caveats: Alpha-beta T cells about two months after transplant reportedly derived from several hundred expanded graft clones.

The TCR was taken from a male patient between 2 and 10 years old who had a stem cell transplant for acute lymphoblastic leukemia, so the T cells may come from the graft donor. The material sequenced was PBMCs, mostly from graft donor cells, taken 360 days after TCRalphabeta/CD19-depleted stem cell transplant. The chain combines TRBV29-1 with TRBJ1-1; weak D call: TRBD1 (5 bases). The CDR3 DNA sequence: TGCAGCATCCCCTGGGGCGGAAACACTGAAGCTTTCTTT. As protein: CSIPWGGNTEAFF. The full variable domain, with the rest looked up from reference TRBV29-1 and TRBJ1-1, is SAVISQKPSRDICQRGTSLTIQCQVDSQVTMMFWYRQQPGQSLTLIATANQGSEATYESGFVIDKFPISRPNLTFSTLTVSNMSPEDSSIYLCSIPWGGNTEAFFGQGTRLTVV.